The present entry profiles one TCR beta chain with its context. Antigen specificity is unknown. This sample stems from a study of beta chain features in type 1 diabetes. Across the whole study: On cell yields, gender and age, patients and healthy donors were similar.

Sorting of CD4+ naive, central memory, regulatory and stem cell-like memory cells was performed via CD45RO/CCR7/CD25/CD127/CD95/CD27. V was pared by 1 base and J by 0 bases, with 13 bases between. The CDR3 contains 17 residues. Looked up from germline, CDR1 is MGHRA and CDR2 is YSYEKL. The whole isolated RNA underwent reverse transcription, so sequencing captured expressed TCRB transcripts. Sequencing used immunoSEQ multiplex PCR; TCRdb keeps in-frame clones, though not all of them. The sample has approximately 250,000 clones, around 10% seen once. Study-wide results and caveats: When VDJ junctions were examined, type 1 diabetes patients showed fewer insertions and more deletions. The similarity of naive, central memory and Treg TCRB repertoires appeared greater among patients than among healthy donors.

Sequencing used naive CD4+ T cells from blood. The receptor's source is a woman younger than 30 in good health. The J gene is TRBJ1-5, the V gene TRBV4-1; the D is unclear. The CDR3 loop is CASSQVPLQVSNQPQHF. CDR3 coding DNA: TGCGCCAGCAGCCAAGTCCCCCTCCAGGTTAGCAATCAGCCCCAGCATTTT.